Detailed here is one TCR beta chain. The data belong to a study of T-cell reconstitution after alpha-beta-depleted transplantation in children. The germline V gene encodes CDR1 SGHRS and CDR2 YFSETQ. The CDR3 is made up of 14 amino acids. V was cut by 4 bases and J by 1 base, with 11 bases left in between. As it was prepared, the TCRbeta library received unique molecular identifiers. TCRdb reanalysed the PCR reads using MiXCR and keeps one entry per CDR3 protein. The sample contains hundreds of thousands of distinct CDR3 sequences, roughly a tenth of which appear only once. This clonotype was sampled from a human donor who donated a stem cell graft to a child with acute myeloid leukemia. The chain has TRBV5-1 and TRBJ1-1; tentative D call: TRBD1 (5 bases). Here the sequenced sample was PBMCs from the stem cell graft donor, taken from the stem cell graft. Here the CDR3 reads CASSPLTANTEAFF. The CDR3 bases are TGCGCCAGCAGCCCCCTGACAGCGAACACTGAAGCTTTCTTT. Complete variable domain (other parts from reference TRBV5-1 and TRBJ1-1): KAGVTQTPRYLIKTRGQQVTLSCSPISGHRSVSWYQQTPGQGLQFLFEYFSETQRNKGNFPGRFSGRQFSNSRSEMNVSTLELGDSALYLCASSPLTANTEAFFGQGTRLTVV.